This T cell receptor beta chain comes out of a study of cytotoxic CD8 clonotypes in ibrutinib-treated CLL. About the research overall: Recorded responses included approximately 25 partial and 2 complete; following median about 68 months, roughly 15 stayed remitted and roughly twelve progressed. Points from the study as a whole: Public clonotypes proved infrequent, and on treatment they shrank or remained steady. A rise in clonality was seen at ibrutinib response, and a fall back toward baseline was seen at progression. Sampling times (in sustained-remission versus progressing patients) were not the same.

Of note for this clone: Its antigen is unidentified.

The germline V gene encodes CDR1 SGHRS and CDR2 YFSETQ. V was trimmed by 0 bases and J by 5 bases, leaving 9 bases between them. CDR3 length equals 14 residues. Clones were sequenced by immunoSEQ multiplex PCR, and TCRdb holds only the in-frame ones, with some missing. The sample contains about 86,000 clones, around 83% of which appear only once. This sequence was found in a human donor with chronic lymphocytic leukemia. The chain recombines TRBV5-1 with TRBJ1-5; D unclear. The specimen comprised PBMCs, sampled before ibrutinib treatment. The CDR3 is CASSLEFPDQPQHF. In nucleotides, the CDR3 is TGCGCCAGCAGCTTGGAGTTCCCGGATCAGCCCCAGCATTTT.